This TCR beta chain was sequenced for a study of cytomegalovirus exposure and HLA in healthy donors. Overall study: Drawn from HLA-typed donors, 80 million to 100 million unique TCRs were held in an early data release.

The CDR3 spans 13 residues. V lost 0 bases to trimming and J lost 10 bases, with 14 bases between them. Germline V gene sequence: CDR1 SGHNT, CDR2 YYREEE (reference sequence). The PCR contained 60 Vbeta and 13 Jbeta primers. Sequencing was performed with immunoSEQ multiplex PCR; in TCRdb, only in-frame clones are kept and a portion is missing. Among around 49,000 clones listed, around 81% were seen once. Turning to this clone: What it recognizes is unknown.

Study observations and caveats: A later analysis, which compared TCR beta chains of equal frequency, found the HLA-associated ones more clonally expanded.

This chain uses TRBV5-4 with TRBJ2-7, with D hard to call. This sequence originates from a man between 25 and 39 years old in good health and CMV-seropositive. The sample was PBMCs. CDR3 region: CASSLEIRFRQYF. DNA for the CDR3: TGTGCCAGCAGCTTGGAGATCCGGTTTAGACAGTACTTC.